A single sample gave rise to the 26 T cell receptor beta chains below, sequenced in a study of T-cell memory formation after mild COVID-19. Via MiXCR, TCRdb re-called the 5' RACE reads, giving one row per CDR3 protein. The table records 450,000 to 700,000 distinct CDR3 sequences, over 15% of them present only once. What was sequenced was PBMCs or a T cell subset sorted from them (not recorded which). These receptors were obtained from an adult woman who had mild COVID-19 (a few samples of this study predate the infection). Cell type and time point are not known.

The V gene is TRBV12-3 or TRBV12-4, the J gene TRBJ2-1, with D possibly called TRBD1 or TRBD2 (5 bases each). With 3 bases removed from V and 2 bases from J, the gap between germline ends came to 20 bases. There are 18 residues in the CDR3. CDR3 protein: CASSLSLIRDPAYNEQFF. The CDR3 DNA sequence: TGTGCCAGCAGTTTGTCACTTATCCGGGACCCAGCCTACAATGAGCAGTTCTTC.

This clonotype was counted between two and nine times. This chain connects TRBV12-3 or TRBV12-4 to TRBJ2-3; no reliable D call. Deletions cut 5 bases from V and 4 bases from J, with 10 bases between. The CDR3 consists of 13 residues. For the CDR3, the DNA is TGTGCCAGCAGTAAAAGTAGCTCAGATACGCAGTATTTT. It specifies CASSKSSSDTQYF.

This clonotype was found many times. V and J are TRBV7-3 and TRBJ1-1; D is undetermined. This CDR3 comprises 13 residues. Looked up from germline, CDR1 is SGHTA and CDR2 is FQGTGA. The germline V and J ends were trimmed by 0 bases and 0 bases, with 2 bases remaining between them. The chain's CDR3 is CASSLTLNTEAFF. CDR3 in DNA: TGTGCCAGCAGCTTAACCTTGAACACTGAAGCTTTCTTT.

This clonotype was seen more than once but under ten times. The chain has TRBV14 and TRBJ2-7, with 7 nucleotides matching TRBD1. Germline assignment: CDR1 SGHDN and CDR2 FVKESK. This CDR3 is built from 14 residues. V gave up 0 bases and J gave up 4 bases; unmatched junction bases: 3. The CDR3 sequence is CASSQETGWYEQYF. The CDR3 DNA follows: TGTGCCAGCAGCCAAGAGACAGGGTGGTACGAGCAGTACTTC.

This chain links TRBV9 with TRBJ1-6, with 8 bases fitting TRBD1. V trimming: 2 bases; J trimming: 11 bases; junction bases outside the gene matches: 6. The CDR3 has 14 amino acids. The germline V gene encodes CDR1 SGDLS and CDR2 YYNGEE. The CDR3: CASSVGQGLTPLHF. CDR3 nucleotide sequence: TGTGCCAGCAGCGTTGGACAGGGACTTACACCCCTCCACTTT. The complete variable domain, with remaining parts taken from reference TRBV9 and TRBJ1-6, reads DSGVTQTPKHLITATGQRVTLRCSPRSGDLSVYWYQQSLDQGLQFLIQYYNGEERAKGNILERFSAQQFPDLHSELNLSSLELGDSALYFCASSVGQGLTPLHFGNGTRLTVT.

The genes are TRBV21-1 and TRBJ2-5; TRBD2 is the table's D call, not checked against the DNA. TRBV21-1 is a known pseudogene. This CDR3 contains 18 residues. The CDR3 spells CASTRILHGGPGGWTQYF. CDR3 sequence (DNA): TGTGCCAGCACCCGTATTCTCCACGGAGGGCCCGGCGGATGGACCCAGTACTTC.

This clonotype was seen many times. The CDR3 here is CASSLAGMNTEAFF. In DNA, the CDR3 is TGTGCCAGCAGCTTGGCGGGAATGAACACTGAAGCTTTCTTT. The rearrangement links TRBV5-4 to TRBJ1-1; no clear D gene. CDR3 size: 14 residues. CDR1 and CDR2 from the germline V gene are SGHNT and YYREEE (reference sequence). V was clipped by 0 bases and J by 0 bases, with 6 bases between them.

In this sample, this clonotype turned up a few times. The chain has TRBV20-1 and TRBJ2-5; D remains ambiguous. Trimming removed 0 bases from V and 9 bases from J, with 17 bases in between. Germline loops: CDR1 DFQATT, CDR2 SNEGSKA (reference sequence). The CDR3 runs to 14 residues. The CDR3, as DNA: TGCAGTGCTAGAGATCGGTCTACCACTCTGGCCCAGTACTTC. This encodes CSARDRSTTLAQYF.

This clonotype was found a few times. The genes are TRBV6-2 or TRBV6-3 and TRBJ1-1; D gene ambiguous. The germline V gene has CDR1 MNHEY and CDR2 SVGEGT. Trimming pared 7 bases from V and 6 bases from J, leaving 21 bases between. The CDR3 runs 15 residues. DNA of the CDR3: TGTGCCAGCACCCTCCGACTCCTGGGTATAGCTGAAGCTTTCTTT. This sequence encodes CASTLRLLGIAEAFF.

J is TRBJ2-2 and V is TRBV5-1, with 8 bases fitting TRBD2. The junction had 3 bases not matched to a gene; V was cut back by 1 base and J by 4 bases. In germline, CDR1 is SGHRS, CDR2 YFSETQ. The CDR3 is 15 amino acids. The DNA for the CDR3 is TGCGCCAGCAGCTTGACTAGCGGAGCCACCGGGGAGCTGTTTTTT. This translates into CASSLTSGATGELFF.

The chain uses TRBV7-8 and TRBJ2-6; weak D call: TRBD1 (6 bases). The V end was cut by 1 base, the J end by 2 bases, with 12 bases between. CDR1 is SGHVS, CDR2 FQNEAQ, per germline. CDR3 length: 17 amino acids. The CDR3 protein is CASSLGYRVAGANVLTF. Here the CDR3 DNA reads TGTGCCAGCAGCTTAGGATACAGGGTCGCTGGGGCCAACGTCCTGACTTTC.

Many counts were recorded for this clonotype. The V gene is TRBV5-1, the J gene TRBJ1-5; no definite D call. V was trimmed by 0 bases and J by 6 bases, leaving 10 bases between them. CDR1 and CDR2 (germline): SGHRS, YFSETQ. The CDR3 is 14 amino acids. CDR3 amino acids: CASSLAGPGQPQHF. Here the CDR3 DNA reads TGCGCCAGCAGCTTGGCCGGTCCCGGTCAGCCCCAGCATTTT.

This clonotype showed up many times. The chain has TRBV27 and TRBJ2-2; 9 bases line up with TRBD2. The CDR3 extends over 16 amino acids. In germline, CDR1 is MNHEY, CDR2 SMNVEV (reference sequence). V lost 5 bases to trimming and J lost 4 bases; unmatched junction nucleotides: 8. The CDR3 reads CASSGEREVGTGELFF. Written as DNA, the CDR3 is TGTGCCAGCAGTGGGGAGCGGGAGGTCGGCACCGGGGAGCTGTTTTTT.

This rearrangement joins TRBV4-1 to TRBJ2-1; TRBD2 agrees at 8 bases. The CDR3 has 15 amino acids. Germline CDR1 and CDR2: MGHRA and YSYEKL. V was pared by 0 bases and J by 3 bases, with 1 base of the junction left unmatched. CDR3 sequence (DNA): TGCGCCAGCAGCCAAGATGGGACTAGCTACAATGAGCAGTTCTTC. Its protein product is CASSQDGTSYNEQFF.

With respect to this clonotype: Germline and junction disagree at one end, which may indicate a read error. The chain is built from TRBV24-1 and TRBJ2-1; possibly TRBD2 for D (5 bases). This CDR3 is built from 12 residues. The germline V gene encodes CDR1 KGHDR and CDR2 SFDVKD. The CDR3 DNA follows: TGTGCCACCAGTGATTCAGTGGGTGGGGAGCTCTTC. Translating gives CATSDSVGGELF.

This clonotype was detected a few times. CDR3 sequence (DNA): TGCGCCAGCAGCCAATCTCCCTTCTCTGGAAACACCATATATTTT. As protein: CASSQSPFSGNTIYF. This chain connects TRBV4-1 to TRBJ1-3; no clear D gene. Between the trimmed V and J ends, which lost 2 bases and 0 bases, there was a span of 8 bases. Looked up from germline, CDR1 is MGHRA and CDR2 is YSYEKL. The CDR3 runs to 15 residues.

In its sample, this clonotype was seen a few times. V gene TRBV7-8 combines with J gene TRBJ1-2; no firm D call. Germline V CDR1 and CDR2: SGHVS, FQNEAQ. There are 12 residues in the CDR3. V lost 4 bases and J lost 8, with 11 bases in between. CDR3 protein: CASSSPQRGYTF. The CDR3 DNA reads TGTGCCAGCAGCTCCCCCCAGAGAGGCTACACCTTC.

There are many counts of this clonotype. The V call is TRBV5-1, the J call TRBJ2-5, with 9 positions matching TRBD2. Per the germline V gene, CDR1 is SGHRS and CDR2 is YFSETQ. The CDR3 has 15 residues. The ends lost 4 bases at V and 4 bases at J; junction bases unmatched: 8. CDR3 in DNA: TGCGCCAGCAGCGGGACTAGCTCCTTCGGAGAGACCCAGTACTTC. Translated, it gives CASSGTSSFGETQYF.

This clonotype came up a few times. The V and J genes are TRBV27 and TRBJ2-1; a weak D match, TRBD2 (5 bases). The V gene lost 1 base and the J gene lost 9 bases, with 10 bases spanning the gap. This CDR3 is built from 13 residues. Germline lookup yields CDR1 MNHEY and CDR2 SMNVEV (reference sequence). CDR3 sequence (DNA): TGTGCCAGCAGTTTATTTAGCGTGGGTGAGCAGTTCTTC. Its protein is CASSLFSVGEQFF.

This sequence joins TRBV5-1 and TRBJ1-6; D call uncertain. This CDR3 region has 15 residues. V was pared by 4 bases and J by 2 bases, with 10 bases between. Germline assignment: CDR1 SGHRS and CDR2 YFSETQ. CDR3 nucleotides: TGCGCCAGCAGCGGAGGTTTTCCCTATAATTCACCCCTCCACTTT. It codes for CASSGGFPYNSPLHF.

The chain joins TRBV6-5 to TRBJ1-2, with D possibly matching TRBD1 (6 bases). Per germline, CDR1 MNHEY and CDR2 SVGAGI. The length of the CDR3 is 15 residues. The germline V and J ends were trimmed by 3 bases and 4 bases, with 15 bases remaining between them. Here the CDR3 reads CASSYYGGAGYGYTF. As DNA, the CDR3 is TGTGCCAGCAGTTATTATGGGGGCGCAGGCTATGGCTACACCTTC.

V gene TRBV24-1 combines with J gene TRBJ2-1; 7 nucleotides match TRBD2. The germline V gene encodes CDR1 KGHDR and CDR2 SFDVKD. There are 17 residues in the CDR3. Losses at the gene ends were 2 bases for V and 4 bases for J; bases not matched to a gene: 10. The CDR3 reads CATSDSGGSWIYNEQFF. CDR3 nucleotides: TGTGCCACCAGTGATTCCGGCGGGAGTTGGATTTACAATGAGCAGTTCTTC.

Only a few counts were recorded for this clonotype. The chain carries TRBV7-9 and TRBJ1-4; 7 bases map to TRBD1. Trimming took 7 bases from V and 0 from J; bases not matched to a gene: 5. Germline-derived CDR1 and CDR2 are SEHNR and FQNEAQ (reference sequence). The length of the CDR3 is 15 residues. The CDR3, as DNA: TGTGCCAGCACCGAGGGGGCCGCAACTAATGAAAAACTGTTTTTT. This encodes CASTEGAATNEKLFF.

This clonotype was picked up a small number of times. The chain combines TRBV6-2 or TRBV6-3 with TRBJ2-1, with 14 bases that match TRBD2. V shed 2 bases, J shed 8 bases, and the junction held 11 bases outside the gene matches. The CDR3 runs to 18 residues. CDR1 and CDR2 from the germline V gene are MNHEY and SVGEGT. CDR3 bases: TGTGCCAGCAGTTACATTTTAGGGACTAGCGGGAGTCCTGATGAGCAGTTCTTC. Residues: CASSYILGTSGSPDEQFF.

The J gene is TRBJ2-3, the V gene TRBV3-1, with TRBD2 matching 12 bases. Germline CDR1 is LGHDT and CDR2 is YNNKEL (reference sequence). V dropped 9 bases and J dropped 1; count of bases not matched to a gene: 2. The length of the CDR3 is 14 residues. In nucleotides, the CDR3 is TGTGCCAGTAGGACTAGCGGGGGCACAGATACGCAGTATTTT. Translation: CASRTSGGTDTQYF.

The chain couples TRBV24-1 to TRBJ2-5; D uncertain. The germline V gene has CDR1 KGHDR and CDR2 SFDVKD. Deletions cut 4 bases from V and 3 bases from J, with 17 bases between. The CDR3 spans 16 residues. CDR3 region: CATSDPAGGLKETQYF. CDR3 bases: TGTGCCACCAGTGACCCCGCCGGTGGCCTGAAAGAGACCCAGTACTTC.